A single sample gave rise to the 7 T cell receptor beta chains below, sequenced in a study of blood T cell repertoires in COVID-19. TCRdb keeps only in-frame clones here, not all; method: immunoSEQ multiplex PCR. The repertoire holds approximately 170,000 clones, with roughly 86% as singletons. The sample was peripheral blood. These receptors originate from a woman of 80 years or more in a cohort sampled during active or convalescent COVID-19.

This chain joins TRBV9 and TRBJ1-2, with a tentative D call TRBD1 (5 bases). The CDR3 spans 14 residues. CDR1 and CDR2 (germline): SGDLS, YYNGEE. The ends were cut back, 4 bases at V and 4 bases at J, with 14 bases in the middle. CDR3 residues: CASSIQDQGYGYTF. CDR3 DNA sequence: TGTGCCAGCAGCATCCAGGACCAGGGCTATGGCTACACCTTC. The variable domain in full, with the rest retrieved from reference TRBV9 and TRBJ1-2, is DSGVTQTPKHLITATGQRVTLRCSPRSGDLSVYWYQQSLDQGLQFLIQYYNGEERAKGNILERFSAQQFPDLHSELNLSSLELGDSALYFCASSIQDQGYGYTFGSGTRLTVV.

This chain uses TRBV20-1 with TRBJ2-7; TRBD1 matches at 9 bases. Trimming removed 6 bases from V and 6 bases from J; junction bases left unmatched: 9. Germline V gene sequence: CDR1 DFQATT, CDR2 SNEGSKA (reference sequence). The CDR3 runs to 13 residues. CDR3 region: CSASGTGSAEQYF. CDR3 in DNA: TGCAGTGCCAGTGGGACAGGGTCTGCCGAGCAGTACTTC.

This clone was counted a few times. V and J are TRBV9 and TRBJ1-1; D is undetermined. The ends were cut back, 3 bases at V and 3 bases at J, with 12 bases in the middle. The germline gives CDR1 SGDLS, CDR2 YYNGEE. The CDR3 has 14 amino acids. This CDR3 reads CASSADGADTEAFF. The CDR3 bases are TGTGCCAGCAGCGCCGACGGAGCCGACACTGAAGCTTTCTTT. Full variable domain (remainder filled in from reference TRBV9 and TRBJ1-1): DSGVTQTPKHLITATGQRVTLRCSPRSGDLSVYWYQQSLDQGLQFLIQYYNGEERAKGNILERFSAQQFPDLHSELNLSSLELGDSALYFCASSADGADTEAFFGQGTRLTVV.

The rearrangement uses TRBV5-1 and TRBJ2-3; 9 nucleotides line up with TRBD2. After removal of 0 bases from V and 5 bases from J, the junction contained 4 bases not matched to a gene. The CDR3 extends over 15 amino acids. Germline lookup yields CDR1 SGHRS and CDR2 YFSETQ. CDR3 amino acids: CASSLALAGRDTQYF. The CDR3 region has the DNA TGCGCCAGCAGCTTGGCGCTAGCGGGACGAGATACGCAGTATTTT.

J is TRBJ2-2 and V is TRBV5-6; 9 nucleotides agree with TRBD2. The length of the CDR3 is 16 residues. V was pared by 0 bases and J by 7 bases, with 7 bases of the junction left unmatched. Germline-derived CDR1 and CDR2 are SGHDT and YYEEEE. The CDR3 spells CASSLVGGRAGGELFF. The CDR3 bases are TGTGCCAGCAGCTTGGTCGGCGGGAGGGCCGGCGGGGAGCTGTTTTTT.

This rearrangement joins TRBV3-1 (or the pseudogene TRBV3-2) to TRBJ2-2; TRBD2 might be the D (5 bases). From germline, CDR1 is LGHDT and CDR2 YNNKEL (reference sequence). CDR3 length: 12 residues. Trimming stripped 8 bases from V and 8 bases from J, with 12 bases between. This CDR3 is CASVGVGGELFF. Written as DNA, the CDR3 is TGTGCCAGCGTGGGAGTAGGGGGGGAGCTGTTTTTT.

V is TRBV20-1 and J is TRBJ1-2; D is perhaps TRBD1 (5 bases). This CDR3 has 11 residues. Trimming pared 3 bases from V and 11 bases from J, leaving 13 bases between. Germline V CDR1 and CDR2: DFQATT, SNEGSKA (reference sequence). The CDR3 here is CSASFLGGYTF. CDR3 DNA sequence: TGCAGTGCTAGTTTTTTGGGGGGGTACACCTTC.